This T cell receptor (beta chain) was sequenced during a study of tumor and adjacent non-tumor tissue in lung cancer. Three rounds of nested PCR, following a modified ARM-PCR protocol, produced the TCRbeta library. TCRdb used MiXCR to reprocess the multiplex PCR reads, holding one entry per CDR3 protein. The table includes almost 75,000 distinct CDR3 sequences, around 70% detected once. Findings and caveats of the study: Tumor tissue had significantly higher TCR diversity than normal lung. Normal lung showed higher cumulative top 100 clone frequency than tumor.

The CDR3 loop spans 13 amino acids. Germline CDR1 reads MNHNY; CDR2 reads SVGAGI (reference sequence). This sample's RNA came from whole unsorted tissue. More than 3 cm separated this lung sample from the edge of the tumor. This clonotype was seen more than once but under ten times. As yet, its antigen is unknown. The junction shows a germline mismatch at one end, possibly a read error. The material sequenced was distant non-tumor lung tissue. This chain links TRBV6-6 with TRBJ2-7, with D unclear. The receptor's source is a woman aged 50 to 60 with non-small cell lung cancer. DNA for the CDR3: TGTGCCAGCATTGGCTCGCCCCCCTACGCGCAGTACTTC. It yields the protein CASIGSPPYAQYF.